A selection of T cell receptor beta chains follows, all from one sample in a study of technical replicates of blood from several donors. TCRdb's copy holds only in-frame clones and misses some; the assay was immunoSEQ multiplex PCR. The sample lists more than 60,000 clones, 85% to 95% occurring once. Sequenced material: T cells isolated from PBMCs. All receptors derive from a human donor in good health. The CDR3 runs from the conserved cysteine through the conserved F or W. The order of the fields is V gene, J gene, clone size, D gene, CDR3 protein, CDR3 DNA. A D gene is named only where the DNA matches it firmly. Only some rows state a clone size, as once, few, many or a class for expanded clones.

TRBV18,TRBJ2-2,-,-,CASSPYMSGRKRTGELFF,TGTGCCAGCTCACCATATATGTCTGGGAGAAAAAGGACCGGGGAGCTGTTTTTT
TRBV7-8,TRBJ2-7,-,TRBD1,CASSTRTGYEQYF,TGTGCCAGCAGCACCAGGACAGGGTACGAGCAGTACTTC
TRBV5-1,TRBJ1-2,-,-,CASSPESPGGYYGYTF,TGCGCCAGCAGCCCGGAAAGTCCCGGGGGGTACTATGGCTACACCTTC
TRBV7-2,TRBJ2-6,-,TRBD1,CASSSTGDGANVLTF,TGTGCCAGCAGCTCTACAGGGGACGGGGCCAACGTCCTGACTTTC
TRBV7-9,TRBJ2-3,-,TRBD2,CASRRGSGRARDTQYF,TGTGCCAGCAGACGAGGGAGCGGGAGGGCCAGAGATACGCAGTATTTT
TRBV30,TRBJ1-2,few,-,CAWSVRVGGHYGYTF,TGTGCCTGGAGTGTACGAGTGGGAGGACACTATGGCTACACCTTC
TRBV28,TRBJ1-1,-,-,CASRLTKSAFF,TGTGCCAGCAGGTTAACTAAGTCAGCTTTCTTT
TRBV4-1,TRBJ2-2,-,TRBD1,CATNPGQGAAGELFF,TGCGCCACCAATCCGGGACAGGGGGCCGCCGGGGAGCTGTTTTTT
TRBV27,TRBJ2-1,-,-,CASQRFNNEQFF,TGTGCCTCCCAGCGGTTTAACAATGAGCAGTTCTTC
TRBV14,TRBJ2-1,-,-,CASSQYREQFF,TGTGCCAGCAGCCAATACAGGGAGCAGTTCTTC
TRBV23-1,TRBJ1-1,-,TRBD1,CASRTGTNTEAFF,TGCGCCAGCCGGACAGGGACGAACACTGAAGCTTTCTTT
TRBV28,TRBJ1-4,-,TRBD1,CASSPTGAGEKLFF,TGTGCCAGCAGCCCTACAGGGGCAGGTGAAAAACTGTTTTTT
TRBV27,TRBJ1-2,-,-,CASSSYRYGYTF,TGTGCCAGCAGTTCCTACCGGTATGGCTACACCTTC
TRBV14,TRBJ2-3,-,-,CASSQVETGSTDTQYF,TGTGCCAGCAGCCAAGTGGAGACAGGAAGCACAGATACGCAGTATTTT
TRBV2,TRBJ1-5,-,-,CASSLTGLDQPQHF,TGTGCCAGCAGCCTTACAGGGTTGGATCAGCCCCAGCATTTT
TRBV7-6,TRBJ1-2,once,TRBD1,CASSLDGTGHGYTF,TGTGCCAGCAGCTTAGACGGGACAGGGCATGGCTACACCTTC
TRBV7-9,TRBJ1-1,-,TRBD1,CASSAGQGRSTEAFF,TGTGCCAGCAGCGCTGGACAGGGAAGATCCACTGAAGCTTTCTTT
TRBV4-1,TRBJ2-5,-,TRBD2,CASSPSIRAGGQEETQYF,TGCGCCAGCAGCCCATCGATCCGGGCGGGGGGGCAAGAAGAGACCCAGTACTTC
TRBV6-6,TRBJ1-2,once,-,CASSQGLGRYGYTF,TGTGCCAGCAGTCAGGGGTTAGGGCGATATGGCTACACCTTC
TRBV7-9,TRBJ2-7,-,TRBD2,CASSLGGEGQYF,TGTGCCAGCAGCTTAGGGGGGGAGGGGCAGTACTTC
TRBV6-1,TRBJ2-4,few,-,CASSLGGNIQYF,TGTGCCAGCAGCCTAGGAGGAAACATTCAGTACTTC
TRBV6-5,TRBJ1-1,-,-,CASSYRRQKGEAFF,TGTGCCAGCAGTTACAGACGACAGAAGGGTGAAGCTTTCTTT
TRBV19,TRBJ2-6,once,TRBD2,CASSISVQIAGGRYSGANVLTF,TGTGCCAGTAGTATATCGGTTCAGATAGCGGGGGGGCGTTATTCTGGGGCCAACGTCCTGACTTTC
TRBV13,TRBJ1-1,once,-,CASSLSQGAEAFF,TGTGCCAGCAGCTTATCACAGGGTGCTGAAGCTTTCTTT
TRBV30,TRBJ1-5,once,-,CAWSQGTPGPQHF,TGTGCCTGGAGCCAGGGAACCCCCGGGCCCCAGCATTTT
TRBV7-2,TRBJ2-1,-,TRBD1,CASGRDRVDNEQFF,TGTGCCAGCGGCCGGGACAGGGTTGACAATGAGCAGTTCTTC
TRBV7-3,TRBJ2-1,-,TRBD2,CASSLTKRGAGNEQFF,TGTGCCAGCAGCTTAACTAAGCGGGGGGCGGGGAATGAGCAGTTCTTC
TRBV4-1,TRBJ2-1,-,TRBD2,CASSQDTVHEREGHNEQFF,TGCGCCAGCAGCCAAGATACCGTTCATGAGCGGGAGGGCCACAATGAGCAGTTCTTC
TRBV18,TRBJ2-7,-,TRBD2,CASSPERGRGPPYEQYF,TGTGCCAGCTCACCGGAGCGGGGGAGGGGTCCTCCCTACGAGCAGTACTTC
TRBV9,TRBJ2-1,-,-,CASSVEWGVSSYNEQFF,TGTGCCAGCAGCGTAGAATGGGGGGTCAGCTCCTACAATGAGCAGTTCTTC
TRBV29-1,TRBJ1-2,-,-,CSVERGDYGYTF,TGCAGCGTTGAACGGGGGGATTATGGCTACACCTTC
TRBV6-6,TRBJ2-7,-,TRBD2,CASSLAGVGYEQYF,TGTGCCAGCAGTCTAGCGGGAGTCGGATACGAGCAGTACTTC
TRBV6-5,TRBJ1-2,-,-,CAAGVDYGYTF,TGTGCCGCGGGGGTGGACTATGGCTACACCTTC
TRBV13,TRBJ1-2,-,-,CASSLQFSLPNYGYTF,TGTGCCAGCAGCTTACAGTTTTCGCTTCCTAACTATGGCTACACCTTC
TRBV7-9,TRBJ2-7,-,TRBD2,CASSLASGGYEQYF,TGTGCCAGCAGCTTAGCTAGCGGGGGTTACGAGCAGTACTTC